This T cell receptor (beta chain) was identified during a study of CD8 T cells in Susac syndrome (dated by TCRdb to between 2019 and 2020). In terms of the full investigation: Repertoire sequencing was used to test whether CD8+ T cell activation and differentiation in Susac syndrome was antigen driven. Results and caveats for the whole study, not just this receptor: The study acknowledged that relatively few individuals were included in the TCR sequencing and HLA analysis.

This clonotype was counted between two and nine times. This receptor's antigen is unknown. The record has no base qualities; no much larger clone is one base away. Here V drops 5 bases and J drops 5 bases, and the junction holds 2 bases not matched to any gene. The CDR3 goes from the cysteine to the phenylalanine over 15 residues. The entry retains the CDR3 DNA only, 45 bases that are in frame from base 1. Peripheral blood CD8+ and CD4+ T cells from healthy donors, Susac syndrome patients and multiple sclerosis patients were profiled using high-throughput TCR beta sequencing. The multiple sclerosis controls were treatment-naive patients who had stable or active relapsing-remitting disease and met the revised McDonald criteria. Bulk CD8+ and CD4+ T cells were purified by magnetic negative isolation, whereas CD8+ TEMRA cells were enriched by FACS. Blood was collected in EDTA tubes and processed within 24 hours, with PBMCs isolated through density gradient centrifugation. PBMCs intended for TCR sequencing were cryopreserved in liquid nitrogen and were subsequently thawed in a 37 degrees C water bath. Purity of sorted or isolated CD4+, CD8+ and CD8+ TEMRA cells was at least 90%.

RNA was extracted using the RNeasy kit, and about 0.45 to 1 microgram was reverse transcribed with random hexamers. The immunoSEQ multiplex PCR assay, covering 54 Vbeta and 13 Jbeta segments, was used to amplify TCR beta CDR3 regions. To correct PCR amplification bias, a synthetic template baseline was used for both primer optimization and computational correction. Regarding the original processing steps: Reads were annotated to V, D and J genes per IMGT and analyzed with immunoSEQ Analyzer, keeping only productive sequences. Clonality was computed as one minus Shannon entropy normalized by log2 of the number of productive unique sequences. For each patient and control, public and private clones were evaluated within the 100 most prevalent clones. Clones were defined as Susac-specific if absent from the healthy and MS cohorts, from 900 to 1,300 published viral clones and from other ImmuneACCESS disease sequences. TCRdb cleaned the public reads at Q25 with fastp, built clones with MiXCR and kept in-frame beta chains. Every distinct CDR3 protein forms one entry, paired with its most common genes and DNA. None of the V and J calls come from the authors' own analysis; TCRdb made them. Here the sample has 200,000 to 250,000 distinct CDR3 sequences; approximately 95% occur a single time. 0.085% to 0.095% of the sample comes from the top ten.

Rearrangement joined TRBV12-3 or TRBV12-4 to TRBJ2-1, with TRBD2 identical over 14 junction bases. The sequence derives from a human donor with multiple sclerosis. Sequenced sample: CD4+ T cells from PBMCs. The CDR3 corresponds to CASSPGLAGDNEQFF. The sequenced DNA: TGTGCCAGCAGTCCGGGACTAGCGGGGGACAATGAGCAGTTCTTC.